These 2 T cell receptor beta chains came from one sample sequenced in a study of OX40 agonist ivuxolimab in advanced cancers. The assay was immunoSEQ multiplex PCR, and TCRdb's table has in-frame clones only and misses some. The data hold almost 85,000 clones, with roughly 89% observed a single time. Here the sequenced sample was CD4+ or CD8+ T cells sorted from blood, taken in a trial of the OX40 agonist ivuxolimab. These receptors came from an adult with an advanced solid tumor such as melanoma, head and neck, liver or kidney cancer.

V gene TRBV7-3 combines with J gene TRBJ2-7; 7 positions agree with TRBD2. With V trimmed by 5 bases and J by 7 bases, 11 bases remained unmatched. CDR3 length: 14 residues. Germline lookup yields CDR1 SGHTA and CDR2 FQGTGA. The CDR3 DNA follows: TGTGCCAGCAGCGAAAAGCCCGGGGGGATAGAGCAGTACTTC. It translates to CASSEKPGGIEQYF.

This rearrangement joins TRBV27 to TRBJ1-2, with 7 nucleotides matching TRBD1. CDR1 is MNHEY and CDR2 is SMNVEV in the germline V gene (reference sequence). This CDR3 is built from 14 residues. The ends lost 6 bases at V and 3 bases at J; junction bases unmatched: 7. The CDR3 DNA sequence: TGTGCCAGCAGATTGCTCGGGACAGACTATGGCTACACCTTC. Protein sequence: CASRLLGTDYGYTF.